A single sample gave rise to the 8 T cell receptor beta chains below, sequenced in a study of molecular identifiers for immune sequencing clone quantification. TCRdb redid the calling of the PCR reads with MiXCR, one entry per CDR3 protein. Of some 320,000 distinct CDR3 sequences listed, roughly 24% are singletons. Sequencing was carried out using naive CD8+ T cells from blood, with Jurkat cell RNA spiked in. Subset noted: FACS-sorted CD8+CD4-CCR7+CD45RA+ naive T cells. The receptors come from a human donor in good health. Some libraries in this study had Jurkat cell RNA spiked in.

This clonotype was recorded a few times. This chain joins TRBV7-9 and TRBJ2-2; D is uncertain. This CDR3 contains 15 residues. Trimming took off 2 bases at V and 0 bases at J, with 7 bases between the two ends. The germline CDR1 and CDR2 sequences are SEHNR and FQNEAQ (reference sequence). In nucleotides, the CDR3 is TGTGCCAGCAGCTTACTCGAAGCGAACACCGGGGAGCTGTTTTTT. Protein sequence: CASSLLEANTGELFF. The full variable domain, in which reference TRBV7-9 and TRBJ2-2 provide the parts outside the CDR3, is DTGVSQNPRHKITKRGQNVTFRCDPISEHNRLYWYRQTLGQGPEFLTYFQNEAQLEKSRLLSDRFSAERPKGSFSTLEIQRTEQGDSAMYLCASSLLEANTGELFFGEGSRLTVL.

This clonotype was counted ten times or more. The CDR3 bases are TGTGCCAGCAGCTGGGGGACAGGGGACTCACCCCTCCACTTT. Translation gives CASSWGTGDSPLHF. V usage is TRBV27 and J usage is TRBJ1-6; 10 nucleotides line up with TRBD1. Germline V CDR1 and CDR2: MNHEY, SMNVEV (reference sequence). This CDR3 is 14 amino acids long. The junction had 6 bases not matched to a gene; V was cut back by 6 bases and J by 10 bases.

This clonotype has only a few counts. J is TRBJ1-6 and V is TRBV7-9; D unclear. Trimming left V 1 base short and J 9 bases short, with 7 bases between. The CDR3 sequence is 13 residues long. CDR1 SEHNR and CDR2 FQNEAQ come from the germline V gene (reference sequence). The CDR3 sequence is CASSLGGVSPLHF. CDR3 in DNA: TGTGCCAGCAGCTTAGGTGGAGTTTCACCCCTCCACTTT.

Points on this clonotype: A much larger clone lies a single base off, so this may be a read error. The chain employs TRBV7-9 and TRBJ2-1; D not certain. The CDR3 totals 11 residues. Germline-derived CDR1 and CDR2 are SEHNR and FQNEAQ (reference sequence). Trimming stripped 8 bases from V and 9 bases from J, with 11 bases between. CDR3 in amino acids: CASEDGPEQFF. Here the CDR3 DNA reads TGTGCCAGCGAAGATGGCCCTGAGCAGTTCTTC.

The chain carries TRBV27 and TRBJ2-7; 12 nucleotides match TRBD1. Germline CDR1 reads MNHEY; CDR2 reads SMNVEV (reference sequence). The CDR3 is 16 residues long. The ends lost 1 base at V and 4 bases at J; junction bases unmatched: 5. This CDR3 reads CASSLLPGQGAYEQYF. The CDR3 DNA sequence: TGTGCCAGCAGTTTATTGCCGGGACAGGGGGCGTACGAGCAGTACTTC.

V and J are TRBV10-1 and TRBJ2-7; the D gene is possibly TRBD1 (5 bases). Germline values: CDR1 WNHNN, CDR2 SYGVQD (reference sequence). V dropped 1 base and J dropped 1 base, with 8 bases sitting between them. The CDR3 is 14 amino acids. The CDR3 reads CASSEYSGSYEQYF. In DNA form, the CDR3 reads TGCGCCAGCAGTGAGTATTCAGGGTCCTACGAGCAGTACTTC.

This clonotype was seen more than once but under ten times. This chain links TRBV4-1 with TRBJ2-1, with TRBD1 as a possible D gene (5 bases). Trimming cost V 2 bases and J 9 bases, with 11 bases left between them. The CDR3 is 13 amino acids. The germline V gene has CDR1 MGHRA and CDR2 YSYEKL. The CDR3 is CASSQSGLPEQFF. In nucleotides, the CDR3 is TGCGCCAGCAGCCAATCAGGGCTCCCTGAGCAGTTCTTC.

This clonotype was observed many times. The CDR3 DNA reads TGTGCCAGCAGCCCCGACAGGGGGCGAGTTTCACCCCTCCACTTT. This translates into CASSPDRGRVSPLHF. The chain uses TRBV7-9 and TRBJ1-6; 10 nucleotides match TRBD1. The J segment lost 9 bases and the V segment lost 5 bases, leaving 7 bases of the junction unmatched. Germline-derived CDR1 and CDR2 are SEHNR and FQNEAQ (reference sequence). There are 15 residues in the CDR3.